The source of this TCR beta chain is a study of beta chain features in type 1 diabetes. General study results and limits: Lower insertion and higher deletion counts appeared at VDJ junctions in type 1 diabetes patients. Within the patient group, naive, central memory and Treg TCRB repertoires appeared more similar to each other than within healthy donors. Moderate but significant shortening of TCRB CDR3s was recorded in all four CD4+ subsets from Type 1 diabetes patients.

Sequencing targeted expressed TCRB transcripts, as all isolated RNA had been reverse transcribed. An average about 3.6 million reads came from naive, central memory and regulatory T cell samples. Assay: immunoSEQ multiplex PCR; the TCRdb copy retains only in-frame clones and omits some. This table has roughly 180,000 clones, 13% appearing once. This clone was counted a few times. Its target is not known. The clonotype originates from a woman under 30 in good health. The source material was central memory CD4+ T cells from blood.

DNA for the CDR3: TGTGCCAGCAGGACAGGTCAGGTCTACGAGCAGTACTTC. Translation gives CASRTGQVYEQYF. The V and J genes are TRBV2 and TRBJ2-7, with D possibly matching TRBD1 (6 bases). Germline V lookup: CDR1 SNHLY, CDR2 FYNNEI. The germline V and J ends were trimmed by 6 bases and 3 bases, with 12 bases remaining between them. The CDR3 runs 13 residues.